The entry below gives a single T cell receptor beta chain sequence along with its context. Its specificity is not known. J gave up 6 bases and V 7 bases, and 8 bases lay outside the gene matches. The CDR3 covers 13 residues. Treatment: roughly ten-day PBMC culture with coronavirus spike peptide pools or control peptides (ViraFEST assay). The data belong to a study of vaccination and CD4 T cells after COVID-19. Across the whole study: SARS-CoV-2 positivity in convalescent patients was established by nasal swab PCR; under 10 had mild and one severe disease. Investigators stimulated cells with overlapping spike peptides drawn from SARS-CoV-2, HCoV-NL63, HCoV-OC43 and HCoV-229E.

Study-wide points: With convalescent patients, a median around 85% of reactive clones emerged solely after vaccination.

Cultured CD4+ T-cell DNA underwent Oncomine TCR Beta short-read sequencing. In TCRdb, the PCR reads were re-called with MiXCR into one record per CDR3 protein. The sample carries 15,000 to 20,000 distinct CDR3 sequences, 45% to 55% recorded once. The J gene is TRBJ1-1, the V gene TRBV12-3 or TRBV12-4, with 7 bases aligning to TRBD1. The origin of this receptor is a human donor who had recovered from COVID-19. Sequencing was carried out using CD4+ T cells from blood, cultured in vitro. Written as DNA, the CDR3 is TGTGCCAGCACCTCAGGGGGGTTAGCTGAAGCTTTCTTT. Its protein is CASTSGGLAEAFF.